This T cell receptor beta chain was identified in a study of control samples from healthy donors and cancer patients. Trimming shortened V by 2 bases and J by 7 bases, and 18 bases separated the two germline ends. The V gene's germline CDR1 is SEHNR and CDR2 FQNEAQ (reference sequence). The CDR3 consists of 16 residues. The repertoire was sequenced with immunoSEQ multiplex PCR; TCRdb's copy has only in-frame clones and lacks some. The table shows around 170,000 clones, with almost 90% occurring only once. The chain uses TRBV7-9 and TRBJ2-1; D may be TRBD1 (6 bases). The receptor was isolated from a woman aged 25 to 39 in good health. Material for sequencing was blood. The CDR3 DNA reads TGTGCCAGCAGCTTATCAGGGGCCTATACCGAAAATGAGCAGTTCTTC. As protein: CASSLSGAYTENEQFF.